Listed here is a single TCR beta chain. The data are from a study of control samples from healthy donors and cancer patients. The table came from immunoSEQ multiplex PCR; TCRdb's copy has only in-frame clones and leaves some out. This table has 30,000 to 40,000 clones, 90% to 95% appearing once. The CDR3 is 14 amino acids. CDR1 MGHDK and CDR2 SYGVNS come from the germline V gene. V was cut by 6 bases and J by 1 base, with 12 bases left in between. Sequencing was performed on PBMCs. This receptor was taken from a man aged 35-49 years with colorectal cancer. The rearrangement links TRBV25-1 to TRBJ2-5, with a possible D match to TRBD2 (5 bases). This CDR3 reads CASRSPGTQETQYF. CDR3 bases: TGTGCCAGCAGGAGCCCGGGAACCCAAGAGACCCAGTACTTC.